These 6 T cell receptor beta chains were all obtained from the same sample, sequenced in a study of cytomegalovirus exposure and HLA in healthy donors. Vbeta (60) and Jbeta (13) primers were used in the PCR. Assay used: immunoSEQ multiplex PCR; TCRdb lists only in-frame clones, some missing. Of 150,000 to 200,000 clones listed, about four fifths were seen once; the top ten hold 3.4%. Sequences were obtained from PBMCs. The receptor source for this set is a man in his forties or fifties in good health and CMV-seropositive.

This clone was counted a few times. The CDR3 nucleotides are TGTGCCAGCTCCGGACTTGATGGCACTGAAGCTTTCTTT. It encodes CASSGLDGTEAFF. This chain joins TRBV18 and TRBJ1-1; D is undetermined. Trimming cost V 6 bases and J 4 bases, with 12 bases left between them. Germline loops: CDR1 KGHSH, CDR2 LQKENI. This CDR3 is built from 13 residues.

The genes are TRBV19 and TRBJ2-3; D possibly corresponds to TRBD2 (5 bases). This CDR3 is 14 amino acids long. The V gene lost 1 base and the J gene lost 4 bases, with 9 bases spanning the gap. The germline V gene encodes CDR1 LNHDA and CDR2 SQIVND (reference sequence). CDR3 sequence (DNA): TGTGCCAGTAGTATAGGAACTAGGTCAGATACGCAGTATTTT. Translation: CASSIGTRSDTQYF.

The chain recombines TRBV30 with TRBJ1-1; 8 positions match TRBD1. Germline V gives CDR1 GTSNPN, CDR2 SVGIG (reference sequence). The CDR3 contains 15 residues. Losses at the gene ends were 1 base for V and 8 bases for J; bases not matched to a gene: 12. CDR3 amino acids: CAWSADRTGSMEAFF. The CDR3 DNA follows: TGTGCCTGGAGTGCCGATCGGACAGGGAGCATGGAAGCTTTCTTT. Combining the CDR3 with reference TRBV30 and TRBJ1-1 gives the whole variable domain SQTIHQWPATLVQPVGSPLSLECTVEGTSNPNLYWYRQAAGRGLQLLFYSVGIGQISSEVPQNLSASRPQDRQFILSSKKLLLSDSGFYLCAWSADRTGSMEAFFGQGTRLTVV.

CDR3 loop: CASRTGPGEQYF. The CDR3 DNA reads as TGTGCCAGTCGGACAGGGCCCGGGGAGCAGTACTTC. The rearrangement links TRBV19 to TRBJ2-7, with 8 positions matching TRBD1. CDR1 LNHDA and CDR2 SQIVND come from the germline V gene (reference sequence). Losses at the gene ends were 8 bases for V and 7 bases for J; bases not matched to a gene: 7. The CDR3 is made up of 12 amino acids.

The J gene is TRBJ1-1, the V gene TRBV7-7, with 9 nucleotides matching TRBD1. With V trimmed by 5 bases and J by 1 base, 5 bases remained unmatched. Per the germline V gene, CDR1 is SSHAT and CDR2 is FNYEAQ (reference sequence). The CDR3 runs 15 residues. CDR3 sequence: CASSPRQGGNTEAFF. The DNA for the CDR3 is TGTGCCAGCAGCCCACGACAGGGGGGGAACACTGAAGCTTTCTTT.

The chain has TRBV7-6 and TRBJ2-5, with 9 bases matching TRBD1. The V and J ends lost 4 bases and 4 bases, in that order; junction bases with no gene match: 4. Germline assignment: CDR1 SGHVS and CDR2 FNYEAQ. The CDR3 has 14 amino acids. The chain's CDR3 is CASSSGQGGETQYF. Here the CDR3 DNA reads TGTGCCAGCAGCTCGGGACAGGGAGGAGAGACCCAGTACTTC.